These 13 T cell receptor beta chains share one sample of origin, sequenced in a study of early T cells in non-severe SARS-CoV-2 infection. Using its own MiXCR run on the 5' RACE reads, TCRdb lists one record per CDR3 protein. The repertoire consists of around 57,000 distinct CDR3 sequences, with 5.5% to 7% occurring once and the leading ten covering about 3.6%. The sequences come from whole blood, collected at baseline. The receptors here all came from an adult who was a healthcare worker with PCR-confirmed SARS-CoV-2 infection or an uninfected control (not recorded which).

CDR3 nucleotides: TGTGCCAGTAGTACACAGGACCGTAGAGAAAAACTGTTTTTT. It yields the protein CASSTQDRREKLFF. The gene calls are TRBV19 and TRBJ1-4; weak D call: TRBD1 (5 bases). Germline loops: CDR1 LNHDA, CDR2 SQIVND (reference sequence). This CDR3 spans 14 amino acids. The germline V and J ends were trimmed by 4 bases and 8 bases, with 14 bases remaining between them.

This clonotype has ten or more counts. The genes are TRBV27 and TRBJ1-1; D unclear. Trimming left V 5 bases short and J 2 bases short, with 15 bases between. Germline V gene data show CDR1 as MNHEY and CDR2 as SMNVEV (reference sequence). This CDR3 comprises 15 residues. The CDR3 DNA is TGTGCCAGCAGTCCTCGACGAGAATCAAACACTGAAGCTTTCTTT. This translates into CASSPRRESNTEAFF.

Ten or more counts support this clonotype. The chain joins TRBV28 to TRBJ1-3; D not certain. Germline-derived CDR1 and CDR2 are MDHEN and SYDVKM. Trimming shortened V by 6 bases and J by 4 bases, and 13 bases separated the two germline ends. The CDR3 covers 14 residues. The CDR3 region is CASSPPPAGNTIYF. The CDR3 nucleotides are TGTGCCAGCAGCCCCCCCCCGGCAGGAAACACCATATATTTT.

This clonotype occurred a few times. The chain combines TRBV6-2 or TRBV6-3 with TRBJ2-3; D remains ambiguous. This CDR3 contains 12 residues. Trimming took 2 bases from V and 10 from J, leaving 10 bases between them. In germline, CDR1 is MNHEY, CDR2 SVGEGT. CDR3 residues: CASSYPYPSQYF. The CDR3 DNA follows: TGTGCCAGCAGTTACCCCTATCCGTCGCAGTATTTT.

The chain recombines TRBV6-5 with TRBJ1-1, with a weak D call TRBD1 (5 bases). The CDR3 spans 16 residues. The V gene lost 0 bases and the J gene lost 0 bases, with 11 bases spanning the gap. The germline V gene encodes CDR1 MNHEY and CDR2 SVGAGI. This chain's CDR3 is CASSYSRTLMNTEAFF. The CDR3 coding sequence is TGTGCCAGCAGTTACTCGAGGACACTTATGAACACTGAAGCTTTCTTT.

The genes are TRBV12-3 or TRBV12-4 and TRBJ2-3; 11 positions agree with TRBD2. The V and J ends lost 6 bases and 1 base, in that order; junction bases with no gene match: 3. This CDR3 is built from 15 residues. The CDR3 spells CASRLLAGGTDTQYF. CDR3 coding DNA: TGTGCCAGCAGGTTACTAGCGGGAGGCACAGATACGCAGTATTTT.

In this sample, this clonotype turned up many times. The J gene is TRBJ2-7, the V gene TRBV2, with D possibly TRBD1 on 5 matching bases. Trimming took off 6 bases at V and 7 bases at J, with 10 bases between the two ends. The CDR3 length is 11 residues. Germline V gives CDR1 SNHLY, CDR2 FYNNEI. The CDR3 coding sequence is TGTGCCAGCAGGGGGCTAGGGGAGCAGTACTTC. The encoded protein is CASRGLGEQYF.

This clonotype occurred many times. This rearrangement joins TRBV20-1 to TRBJ2-3; D is possibly TRBD2 (6 bases). V was pared by 5 bases and J by 0 bases, with 12 bases between. Germline V lookup: CDR1 DFQATT, CDR2 SNEGSKA (reference sequence). The CDR3 has 14 amino acids. CDR3 DNA: TGCAGTGCTCCCCGGGGAGGTAGCACAGATACGCAGTATTTT. This encodes CSAPRGGSTDTQYF.

This clonotype was recorded many times. The DNA for the CDR3 is TGCGCCAGCAGCTTAGGGGGACATCGGGAGACCCAGTACTTC. Translation gives CASSLGGHRETQYF. The chain uses TRBV5-1 and TRBJ2-5, with a tentative D call TRBD1 (6 bases). Germline assignment: CDR1 SGHRS and CDR2 YFSETQ. V was clipped by 2 bases and J by 5 bases, with 13 bases between them. CDR3 length equals 14 residues. Using reference TRBV5-1 and TRBJ2-5 for the parts outside the CDR3, the full variable domain is KAGVTQTPRYLIKTRGQQVTLSCSPISGHRSVSWYQQTPGQGLQFLFEYFSETQRNKGNFPGRFSGRQFSNSRSEMNVSTLELGDSALYLCASSLGGHRETQYFGPGTRLLVL.

This chain links TRBV5-1 with TRBJ2-1; no definite D call. Trimming stripped 3 bases from V and 8 bases from J, with 12 bases between. This CDR3 comprises 13 residues. Germline CDR1 and CDR2: SGHRS and YFSETQ. This CDR3 is CASSSLSWDEQFF. CDR3 coding DNA: TGCGCCAGCAGCTCTCTGTCTTGGGATGAGCAGTTCTTC.

The gene calls are TRBV20-1 and TRBJ2-7; D uncertain. Between the trimmed V and J ends, which lost 3 bases and 10 bases, there was a span of 13 bases. The length of the CDR3 is 11 residues. CDR1 and CDR2 (germline): DFQATT, SNEGSKA (reference sequence). The CDR3: CSARGPGIQYF. For the CDR3, the DNA is TGCAGTGCTAGGGGTCCAGGAATTCAGTACTTC.

This clonotype was observed a few times. This rearrangement joins TRBV15 to TRBJ1-4; D is ambiguous. The CDR3 is made up of 14 amino acids. Between the trimmed V and J ends, which lost 0 bases and 2 bases, there was a span of 4 bases. Germline loops: CDR1 LNHNV, CDR2 YYDKDF (reference sequence). CDR3: CATSRDRTNEKLFF. CDR3 sequence (DNA): TGTGCCACCAGCAGAGATAGGACTAATGAAAAACTGTTTTTT.

Comment on this clonotype: This sequence may be a read error, since a much larger clone differs from it by one base. The chain is built from TRBV2 and TRBJ1-1; D possibly corresponds to TRBD1 (5 bases). Trimming took off 7 bases at V and 3 bases at J, with 15 bases between the two ends. The CDR3 has 14 residues. Per the germline V gene, CDR1 is SNHLY and CDR2 is FYNNEI. The CDR3 coding sequence is TGTGCCAGCAAGGCTGGGGGACCGGACACTGAAGCTTTCTTT. The encoded protein is CASKAGGPDTEAFF.